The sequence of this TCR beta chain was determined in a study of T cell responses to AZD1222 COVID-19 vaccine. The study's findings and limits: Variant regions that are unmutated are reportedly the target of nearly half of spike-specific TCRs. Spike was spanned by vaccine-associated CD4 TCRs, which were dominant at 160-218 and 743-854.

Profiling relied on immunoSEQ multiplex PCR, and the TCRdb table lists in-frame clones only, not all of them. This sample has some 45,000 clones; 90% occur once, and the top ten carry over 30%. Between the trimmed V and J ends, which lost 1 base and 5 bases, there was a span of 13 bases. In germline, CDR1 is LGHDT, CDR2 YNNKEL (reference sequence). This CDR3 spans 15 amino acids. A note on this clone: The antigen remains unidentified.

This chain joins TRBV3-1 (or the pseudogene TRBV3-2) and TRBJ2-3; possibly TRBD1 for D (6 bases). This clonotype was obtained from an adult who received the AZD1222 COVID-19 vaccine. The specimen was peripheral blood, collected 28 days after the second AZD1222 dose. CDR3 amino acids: CASSQAGKGVDTQYF. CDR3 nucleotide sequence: TGTGCCAGCAGCCAAGCCGGGAAGGGGGTAGATACGCAGTATTTT.